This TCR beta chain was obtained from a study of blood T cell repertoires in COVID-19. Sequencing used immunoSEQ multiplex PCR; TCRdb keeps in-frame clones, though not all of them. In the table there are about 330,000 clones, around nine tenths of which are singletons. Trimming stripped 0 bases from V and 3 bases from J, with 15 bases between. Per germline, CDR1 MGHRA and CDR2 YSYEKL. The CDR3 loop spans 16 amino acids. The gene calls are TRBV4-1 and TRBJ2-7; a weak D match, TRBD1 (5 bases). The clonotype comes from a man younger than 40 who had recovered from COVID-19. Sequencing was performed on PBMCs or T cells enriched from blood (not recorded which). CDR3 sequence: CASSQDRLGRVYEQYF. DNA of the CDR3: TGCGCCAGCAGCCAAGATAGACTGGGCAGGGTCTACGAGCAGTACTTC.